This is a list of T cell receptor beta chains from one sample in a study of blood T cell repertoires in COVID-19. The repertoire was sequenced with immunoSEQ multiplex PCR; TCRdb's copy has only in-frame clones and lacks some. The repertoire has 120,000 or so clones, around 81% of them found once; the top ten carry approximately 17%. The sequenced material came from peripheral blood. Receptor source: a man younger than 45 with COVID-19, enrolled during active disease. Each CDR3 is given with its conserved first and last residue. D genes are given only for firm matches. Clone sizes are given selectively: once, few, many, or a class where the clone is expanded.

cdr3_length	clone_size	v_call	d_call	j_call	cdr3_nt	cdr3_aa
16	-	TRBV5-4	-	TRBJ1-2	TGTGCCAGCAGCCTGCTTTGGGGGGAGGGGACAAACGGCTACACCTTC	CASSLLWGEGTNGYTF
16	-	TRBV6-5	-	TRBJ1-1	TGTGCCAGCATCTACTCGGAGGGGAGAGGGAACACTGAAGCTTTCTTT	CASIYSEGRGNTEAFF
12	-	TRBV2	-	TRBJ2-7	TGTGCCAGTCGGGACTTTTCCTACGAGCAGTACTTC	CASRDFSYEQYF
13	-	TRBV28	TRBD1	TRBJ1-1	TGTGCCAGCAGTCCCAGGGGACAGGTTGAAGCTTTCTTT	CASSPRGQVEAFF
12	-	TRBV29-1	TRBD1	TRBJ1-2	TGCAGCGTTGAAGGTCAGGGGGATGGCTACACCTTC	CSVEGQGDGYTF
15	-	TRBV7-2	TRBD1	TRBJ1-3	TGTGCCAGCAGCGTATACAGGGGGCCTGGAAACACCATATATTTT	CASSVYRGPGNTIYF
15	-	TRBV30	-	TRBJ2-4	TGTGCCTGGGGACGAGGCGGATTAGCCAAAAACATTCAGTACTTC	CAWGRGGLAKNIQYF
16	-	TRBV20-1	TRBD2	TRBJ2-5	TGCAGTGCTAGTTCAGGACTAGCGGAATCCCTAGAGACCCAGTACTTC	CSASSGLAESLETQYF
15	-	TRBV6-1	-	TRBJ2-4	TGTGCCAGCAGTGAAGCGGAGGGGGCACGTCCGTTTCAGTACTTC	CASSEAEGARPFQYF
16	-	TRBV19	-	TRBJ2-2	TGTGCCAGTAGTATAACCGCGGCGGGAAGCACCGGGGAGCTGTTTTTT	CASSITAAGSTGELFF
15	few	TRBV5-6	-	TRBJ2-1	TGTGCCAGCAGCTTGGGGTCCGGGACACGCAATGAGCAGTTCTTC	CASSLGSGTRNEQFF
11	-	TRBV12-3/TRBV12-4	-	TRBJ2-7	TGTGCCAGCAGCTCCTCCTACGAGCAGTACTTC	CASSSSYEQYF
17	-	TRBV6-2/TRBV6-3	TRBD2	TRBJ2-5	TGTGCCAGCAGTCCCACTGGGGGGGGGACGGCGAGGGAGACCCAGTACTTC	CASSPTGGGTARETQYF
14	many	TRBV30	TRBD2	TRBJ2-7	TGTGCCTGGAGTCTAGCGGGCCTCTTCTACGAGCAGTACTTC	CAWSLAGLFYEQYF
16	-	TRBV29-1	-	TRBJ1-2	TGCAGCGTTGAAAGGGAGTCAGCCTCTTTCAACTATGGCTACACCTTC	CSVERESASFNYGYTF
14	-	TRBV3-1/TRBV3-2	-	TRBJ1-6	TGTGCCAGCAGCCAGGTGGCAGAAAATTCACCCCTCCACTTT	CASSQVAENSPLHF
14	-	TRBV6-5	-	TRBJ1-2	TGTGCCAGCAGTTACGGTGGGGGGGTCGGTGGCTACACCTTC	CASSYGGGVGGYTF
14	-	TRBV6-5	TRBD1	TRBJ1-2	TGTGCCAGCAGGGACAGGGGGCAGAACTATGGCTACACCTTC	CASRDRGQNYGYTF
16	-	TRBV18	-	TRBJ1-3	TGTGCCAGCTCACCCCGACAGGCCTCCTCTGGAAACACCATATATTTT	CASSPRQASSGNTIYF
13	once	TRBV27	-	TRBJ1-5	TGTGCCAGCAGTTTTACGCTAGATCAGCCCCAGCATTTT	CASSFTLDQPQHF
18	-	TRBV7-2	-	TRBJ2-1	TGTGCCAGCAGCTTAGGGAGGGCGGCCCTTGCATCCTACAATGAGCAGTTCTTC	CASSLGRAALASYNEQFF
16	-	TRBV7-2	-	TRBJ2-1	TGTGCCAGCAGCTTATTGTCGGGGAGTTCCTACAATGAGCAGTTCTTC	CASSLLSGSSYNEQFF
14	-	TRBV7-8	-	TRBJ2-7	TGTGCCAGCAGCTTAGAGTACGGGGTCCGCGAGCAGTACTTC	CASSLEYGVREQYF
11	-	TRBV11-3	-	TRBJ2-7	TGTGCCAGCAGCAACAACTACGAGCAGTACTTC	CASSNNYEQYF
15	-	TRBV2	TRBD1	TRBJ1-6	TGTGCCAGCAGTGCCCGGACAGGGGGGAGTTCACCCCTCCACTTT	CASSARTGGSSPLHF
16	-	TRBV14	TRBD2	TRBJ2-2	TGTGCCAGCAGCCGAAGGACTAGCCTTAACACCGGGGAGCTGTTTTTT	CASSRRTSLNTGELFF
15	-	TRBV2	TRBD1	TRBJ2-4	TGTGCCAGCAGTGATGTGGCAGGGGGCGTGAACATTCAGTACTTC	CASSDVAGGVNIQYF
14	few	TRBV27	TRBD1	TRBJ2-7	TGTGCCAGCAGTCCGGGACAGGGGGCGAACGAGCAGTACTTC	CASSPGQGANEQYF
15	-	TRBV6-5	-	TRBJ2-7	TGTGCCAGCACCAGCGGGGGACAGGGTGCTTACGAGCAGTACTTC	CASTSGGQGAYEQYF
13	once	TRBV19	-	TRBJ2-1	TGTGCCAGTAGTATAGTGGCAGGGCATGAGCAGTTCTTC	CASSIVAGHEQFF
13	-	TRBV6-5	-	TRBJ2-2	TGTGCCAGCAGTTACCGCGTCCTGAGGGAGCTGTTTTTT	CASSYRVLRELFF
16	-	TRBV28	TRBD1	TRBJ1-6	TGTGCCAGCAGTTCCACATTTCAGGGTCAGGGGGCACCCCTCCACTTT	CASSSTFQGQGAPLHF
15	-	TRBV10-3	TRBD2	TRBJ2-1	TGTGCCATCAAGACTAGCGGGGGGATATACAATGAGCAGTTCTTC	CAIKTSGGIYNEQFF
14	-	TRBV28	TRBD1	TRBJ1-2	TGTGCCAGCAGCTTTGGGACAGGGATTGGGGGCTACACCTTC	CASSFGTGIGGYTF
15	once	TRBV2	-	TRBJ2-7	TGTGCCAGCAGGGGGGAACAGGGGAGGTTTTACGAGCAGTACTTC	CASRGEQGRFYEQYF
15	-	TRBV5-6	-	TRBJ1-3	TGTGCCAGCAGCTTTGACAGTCTGTCTGGAAACACCATATATTTT	CASSFDSLSGNTIYF
14	-	TRBV9	-	TRBJ2-5	TGTGCCAGCAGCGTTAGCGGAGCTCAAGAGACCCAGTACTTC	CASSVSGAQETQYF
15	-	TRBV7-9	-	TRBJ1-6	TGTGCCAGCAGCGCCACCCAGGGCCCCAATTCACCCCTCCACTTT	CASSATQGPNSPLHF
11	-	TRBV28	-	TRBJ2-7	TGTGCCAGCAGCGTAGGGGACGAGCAGTACTTC	CASSVGDEQYF
14	-	TRBV19	-	TRBJ1-1	TGTGCCAGTAGTATAGATCGGGAAAACCGCCGGGCTTTCTTT	CASSIDRENRRAFF
15	many	TRBV4-1	TRBD1	TRBJ2-5	TGCGCCAGCAGCCGATTACAGGGGGCTCGGGAGACCCAGTACTTC	CASSRLQGARETQYF
14	once	TRBV2	-	TRBJ2-7	TGTGCCAGCAGTTTACAGAGATTTGCCTACGAGCAGTACTTC	CASSLQRFAYEQYF
18	-	TRBV7-9	-	TRBJ2-3	TGTGCCAGCAGCTTCCCGCGGGGAGGGGACAACCGGGAAGATACGCAGTATTTT	CASSFPRGGDNREDTQYF
13	-	TRBV12-3/TRBV12-4	-	TRBJ2-7	TGTGCCAGCAGTTCTTCCTCCTCCTACGAGCAGTACTTC	CASSSSSSYEQYF
17	-	TRBV5-4	TRBD2	TRBJ2-5	TGTGCCAGCAGCTTGGGAACTAGCGGGAGGATCGCGGAGACCCAGTACTTC	CASSLGTSGRIAETQYF
14	-	TRBV27	-	TRBJ2-1	TGTGCCAGCAGTTCGGGGGGCGTCGGGAATGAGCAGTTCTTC	CASSSGGVGNEQFF